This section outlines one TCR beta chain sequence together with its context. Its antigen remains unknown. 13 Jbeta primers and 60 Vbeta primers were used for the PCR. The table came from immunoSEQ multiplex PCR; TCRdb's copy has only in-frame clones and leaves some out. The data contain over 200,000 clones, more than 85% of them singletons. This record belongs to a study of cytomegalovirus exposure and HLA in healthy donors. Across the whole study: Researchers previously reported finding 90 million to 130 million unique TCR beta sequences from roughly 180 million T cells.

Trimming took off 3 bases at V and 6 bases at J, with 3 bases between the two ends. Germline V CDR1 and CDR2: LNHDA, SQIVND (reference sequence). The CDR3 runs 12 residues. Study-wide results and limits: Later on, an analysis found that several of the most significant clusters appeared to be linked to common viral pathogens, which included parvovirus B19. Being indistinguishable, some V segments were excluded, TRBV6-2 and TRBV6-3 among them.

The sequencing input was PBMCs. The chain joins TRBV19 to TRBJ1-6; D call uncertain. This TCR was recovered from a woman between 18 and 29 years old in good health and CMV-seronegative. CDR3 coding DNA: TGTGCCAGTAGTATCAGTAATTCACCCCTCCACTTT. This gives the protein CASSISNSPLHF.